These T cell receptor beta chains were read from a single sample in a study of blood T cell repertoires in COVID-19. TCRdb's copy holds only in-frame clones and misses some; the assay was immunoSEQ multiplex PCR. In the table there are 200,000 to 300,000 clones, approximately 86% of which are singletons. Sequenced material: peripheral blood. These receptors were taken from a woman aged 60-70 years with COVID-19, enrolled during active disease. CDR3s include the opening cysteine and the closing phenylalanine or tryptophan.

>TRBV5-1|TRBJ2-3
CASSLAQPTDTQYF
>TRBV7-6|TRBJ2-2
CASSPERSGELFF
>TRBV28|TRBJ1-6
CASSLSGARGSYNSPLHF
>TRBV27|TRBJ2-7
CASSTPGGTYYEQYF
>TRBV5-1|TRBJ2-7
CASSLKGPYEQYF
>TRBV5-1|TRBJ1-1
CASSLQGNTEAFF
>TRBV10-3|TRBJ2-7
CAISDWGTRDEQYF
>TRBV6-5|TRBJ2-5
CASSYSGVGQETQYF
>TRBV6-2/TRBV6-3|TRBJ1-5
CASSYSKGASNQPQHF
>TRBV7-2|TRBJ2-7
CASSSRTGGQYEQYF
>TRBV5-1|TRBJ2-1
CASMKTRGNEQFF
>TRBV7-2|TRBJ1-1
CASSLRQGSTEAFF
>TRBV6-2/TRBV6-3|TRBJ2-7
CASSYWDRGSTSSYEQYF
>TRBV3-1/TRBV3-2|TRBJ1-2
CASSRKEEDGYTF
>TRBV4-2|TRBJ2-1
CASSQDPAGVPQEQFF
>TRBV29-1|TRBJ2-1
CSVVGTSGSNEQFF
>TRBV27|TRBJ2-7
CASSFQGGSYDEQYF
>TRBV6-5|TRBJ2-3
CASSYSGLAATDTQYF
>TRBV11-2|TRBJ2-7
CASSWTGGNYEQYF
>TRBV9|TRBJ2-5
CASSGRLAGGARTQETQYF
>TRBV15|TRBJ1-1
CATREGGTEAFF
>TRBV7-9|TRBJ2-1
CASSFPGSVINEQFF
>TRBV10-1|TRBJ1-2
CASGVYGYTF
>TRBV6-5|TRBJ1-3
CASSYNRGNTIYF
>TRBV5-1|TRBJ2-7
CASSNSRTSGKSYEQYF
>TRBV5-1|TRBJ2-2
CASSFGLATNTGELFF
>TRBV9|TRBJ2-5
CASSRGQGRTETQYF
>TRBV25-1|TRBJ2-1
CASSEYAAGSYNEQFF
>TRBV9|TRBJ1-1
CASSVARGGPEAFF
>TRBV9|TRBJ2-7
CASSVVGDRGYEQYF